Sequencing of this TCR beta chain was carried out in a study of cytomegalovirus exposure and HLA in healthy donors. Study-wide context: The Caucasian-associated ancestry cluster contained about four fifths of the approximately 430 genotyped donors.

There are 16 residues in the CDR3. V gave up 2 bases and J gave up 1 base, with 14 bases separating them. Germline-derived CDR1 and CDR2 are KGHSH and LQKENI. PCR was performed using 60 Vbeta and 13 Jbeta primers. Per the study methods: A later analysis counted approximately 80 million unique TCR beta chains, roughly 11 million shared. The protocol was immunoSEQ multiplex PCR, while the TCRdb copy is restricted to in-frame clones and leaves out a portion. V and J calls and clone size follow that table, whereas D and trimming were derived from the DNA. This sample contains approximately 77,000 clones. Concerning this clone: As yet, its antigen is unknown.

Study results and limitations: In a later analysis, an Asian-associated ancestry cluster reportedly showed fewer N-insertions than the 666-donor mean.

The chain carries TRBV18 and TRBJ1-1; tentatively, D is TRBD1 (5 bases). The sample taken for sequencing was PBMCs. This TCR was recovered from a man younger than 40 in good health and CMV-seronegative. The CDR3 sequence: CASSPGGVLRNTEAFF. Written as DNA, the CDR3 is TGTGCCAGCTCACCAGGGGGGGTATTGCGGAACACTGAAGCTTTCTTT.